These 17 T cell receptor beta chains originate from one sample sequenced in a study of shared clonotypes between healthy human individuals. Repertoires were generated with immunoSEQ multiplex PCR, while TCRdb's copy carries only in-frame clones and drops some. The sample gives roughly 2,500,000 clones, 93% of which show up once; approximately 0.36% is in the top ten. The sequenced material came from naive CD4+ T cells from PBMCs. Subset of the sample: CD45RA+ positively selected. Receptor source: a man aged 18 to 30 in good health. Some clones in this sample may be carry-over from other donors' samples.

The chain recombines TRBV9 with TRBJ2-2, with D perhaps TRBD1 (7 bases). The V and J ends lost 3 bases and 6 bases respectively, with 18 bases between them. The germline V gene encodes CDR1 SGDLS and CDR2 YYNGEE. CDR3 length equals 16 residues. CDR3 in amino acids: CASSGTGRSGAGELFF. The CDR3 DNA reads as TGTGCCAGCAGCGGGACAGGTCGCTCGGGGGCCGGGGAGCTGTTTTTT.

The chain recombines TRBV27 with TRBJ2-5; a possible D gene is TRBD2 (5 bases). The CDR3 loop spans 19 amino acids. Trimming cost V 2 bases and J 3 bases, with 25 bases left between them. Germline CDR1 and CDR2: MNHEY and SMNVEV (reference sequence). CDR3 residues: CASSLTPPGPGTTEETQYF. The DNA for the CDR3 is TGTGCCAGCAGTTTAACCCCCCCGGGCCCGGGAACAACAGAAGAGACCCAGTACTTC.

CDR3 nucleotides: TGTGCCAGCAGCTTAGATGGGTGGCAGGATGAGCAGTACTTC. Amino acid sequence: CASSLDGWQDEQYF. The chain has TRBV7-9 and TRBJ2-7; no clear D. The CDR3 is made up of 14 amino acids. Germline loops: CDR1 SEHNR, CDR2 FQNEAQ (reference sequence). The V end was cut by 1 base, the J end by 7 bases, with 14 bases between.

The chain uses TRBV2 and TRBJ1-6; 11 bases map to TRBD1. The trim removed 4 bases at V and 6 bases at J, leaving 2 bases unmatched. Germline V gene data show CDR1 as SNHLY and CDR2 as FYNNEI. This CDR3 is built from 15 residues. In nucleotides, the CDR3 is TGTGCCAGCAGTGCGGACAGGGGGCTTAATTCACCCCTCCACTTT. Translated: CASSADRGLNSPLHF.

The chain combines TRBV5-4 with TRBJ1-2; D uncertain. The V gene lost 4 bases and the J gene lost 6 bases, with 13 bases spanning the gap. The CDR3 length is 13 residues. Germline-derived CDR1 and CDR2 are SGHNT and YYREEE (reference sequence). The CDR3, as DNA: TGTGCCAGCAGCCCCGGAGGGTTCCATGGCTACACCTTC. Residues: CASSPGGFHGYTF.

The DNA of the CDR3 is TGTGCCAGCCCTCCCGGGACAGGGGGCACTGAAGCTTTCTTT. The encoded protein is CASPPGTGGTEAFF. The chain recombines TRBV28 with TRBJ1-1; 11 bases map to TRBD1. Germline values: CDR1 MDHEN, CDR2 SYDVKM. The junction had 6 bases not matched to a gene; V was cut back by 8 bases and J by 4 bases. There are 14 residues in the CDR3.

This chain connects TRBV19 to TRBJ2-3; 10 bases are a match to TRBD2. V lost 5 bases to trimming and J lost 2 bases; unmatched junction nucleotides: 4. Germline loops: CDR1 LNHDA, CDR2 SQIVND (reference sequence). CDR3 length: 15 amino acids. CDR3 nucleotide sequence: TGTGCCAGTAGTCGCCTAGCGGGAGCCACAGATACGCAGTATTTT. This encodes CASSRLAGATDTQYF.

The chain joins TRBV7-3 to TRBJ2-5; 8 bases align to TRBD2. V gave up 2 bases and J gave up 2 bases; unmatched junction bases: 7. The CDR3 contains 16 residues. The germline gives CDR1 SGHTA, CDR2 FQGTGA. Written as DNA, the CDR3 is TGTGCCAGCAGCTTATTTCGAACTAGCGGTCAAGAGACCCAGTACTTC. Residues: CASSLFRTSGQETQYF.

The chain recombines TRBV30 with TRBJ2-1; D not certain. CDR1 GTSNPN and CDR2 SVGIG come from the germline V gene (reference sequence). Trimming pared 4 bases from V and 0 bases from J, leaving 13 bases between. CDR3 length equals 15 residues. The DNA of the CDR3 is TGTGCCTGGAATATCCAGGTTGGCTCCTACAATGAGCAGTTCTTC. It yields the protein CAWNIQVGSYNEQFF.

The CDR3, as DNA: TGCGCCAGCAGCCCAGGGGACAGAATTAATCAGCCCCAGCATTTT. Translated: CASSPGDRINQPQHF. This chain uses TRBV4-1 with TRBJ1-5, with 7 bases identical to TRBD1. Per the germline V gene, CDR1 is MGHRA and CDR2 is YSYEKL. This CDR3 has 15 residues. With V trimmed by 4 bases and J by 4 bases, 7 bases remained unmatched.

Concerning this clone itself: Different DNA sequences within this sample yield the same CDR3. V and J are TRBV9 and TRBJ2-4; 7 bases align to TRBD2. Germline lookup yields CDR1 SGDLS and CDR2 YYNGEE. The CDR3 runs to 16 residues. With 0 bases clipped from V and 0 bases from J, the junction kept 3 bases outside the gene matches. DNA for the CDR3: TGTGCCAGCAGCGTAGGCGGGAGCCTAGCCAAAAACATTCAGTACTTC. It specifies CASSVGGSLAKNIQYF.

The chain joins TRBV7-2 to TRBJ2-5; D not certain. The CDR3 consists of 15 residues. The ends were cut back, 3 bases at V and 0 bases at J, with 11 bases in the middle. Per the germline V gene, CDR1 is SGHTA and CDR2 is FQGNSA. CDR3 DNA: TGTGCCAGCAGCTTGATCAGAGGTCACCAAGAGACCCAGTACTTC. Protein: CASSLIRGHQETQYF.

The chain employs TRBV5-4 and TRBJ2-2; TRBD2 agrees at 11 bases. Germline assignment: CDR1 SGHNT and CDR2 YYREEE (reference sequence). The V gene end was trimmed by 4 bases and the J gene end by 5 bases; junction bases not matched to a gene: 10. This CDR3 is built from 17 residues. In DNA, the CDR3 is TGTGCCAGCAGCCTACCCCCGACTAGCGGGATTACCGGGGAGCTGTTTTTT. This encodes CASSLPPTSGITGELFF.

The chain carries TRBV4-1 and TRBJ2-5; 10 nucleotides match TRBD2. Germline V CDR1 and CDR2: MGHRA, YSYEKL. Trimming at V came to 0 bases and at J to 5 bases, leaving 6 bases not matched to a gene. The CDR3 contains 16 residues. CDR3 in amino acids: CASSQDKLAGAETQYF. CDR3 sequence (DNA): TGCGCCAGCAGCCAAGATAAGCTAGCGGGAGCGGAGACCCAGTACTTC.

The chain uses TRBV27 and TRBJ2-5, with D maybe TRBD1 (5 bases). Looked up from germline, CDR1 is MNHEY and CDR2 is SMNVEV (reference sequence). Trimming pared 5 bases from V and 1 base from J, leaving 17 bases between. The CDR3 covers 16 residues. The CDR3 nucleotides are TGTGCCAGCAGTCCCGACAGAGCCCGTGCCCAAGAGACCCAGTACTTC. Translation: CASSPDRARAQETQYF.

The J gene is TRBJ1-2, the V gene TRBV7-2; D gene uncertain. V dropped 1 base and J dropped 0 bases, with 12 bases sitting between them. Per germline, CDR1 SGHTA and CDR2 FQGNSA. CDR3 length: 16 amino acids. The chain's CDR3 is CASSLGPTQTNYGYTF. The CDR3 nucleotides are TGTGCCAGCAGCTTAGGCCCCACACAGACTAACTATGGCTACACCTTC.

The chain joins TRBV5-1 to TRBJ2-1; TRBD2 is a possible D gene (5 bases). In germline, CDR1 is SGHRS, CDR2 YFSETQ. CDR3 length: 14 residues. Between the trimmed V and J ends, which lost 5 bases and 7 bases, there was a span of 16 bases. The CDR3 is CASRSVLGRNEQFF. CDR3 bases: TGCGCCAGCAGGTCTGTACTAGGAAGGAATGAGCAGTTCTTC.